The source of this TCR beta chain is a study of radiation and T cells in renal cell carcinoma. Study-wide background: Nephrectomy followed 15 Gy stereotactic body radiation by 4 weeks.

Findings and limits, study-wide: Top tumor clonotypes rose in blood 2 weeks post-radiation, then contracted.

Generated by immunoSEQ multiplex PCR, the TCRdb table keeps only in-frame clones and is missing some. Here the sample spans some 130,000 clones, around four fifths being singletons. Time point given: blood 2 weeks post-SBRT. Treatment indicated: 15 Gy SBRT to primary tumor, nephrectomy 4 weeks later. After SBRT, blood was collected at 2 and 4 weeks, plus baseline. The CDR3 has 14 amino acids. The germline V gene encodes CDR1 MNHEY and CDR2 SMNVEV (reference sequence). V lost 6 bases, J lost 0 bases, and 10 bases lay in between. As concerns this clone: The antigen remains undetermined.

The chain has TRBV27 and TRBJ2-3; D is uncertain. Specimen: blood, collected from a patient whose treatment included radiotherapy and nephrectomy. This receptor was taken from a woman aged 55-70 years with renal cell carcinoma. CDR3 bases: TGTGCCAGCAGCGCCGGGTCTAGCACAGATACGCAGTATTTT. Amino acids: CASSAGSSTDTQYF.